This T cell receptor (beta chain) was recovered during a study of read filtering for tumor transcriptome and immune sequencing. Study-wide results and caveats: The CD138-negative fraction was mixed bone marrow immune cells, not pure T cells.

V dropped 6 bases and J dropped 5 bases, with 13 bases sitting between them. The CDR3 has 13 amino acids. CDR1 SGHTA and CDR2 FQGNSA come from the germline V gene. Many counts were recorded for this clonotype. Its specificity is not known. This library used roughly 430 ng RNA and molecular barcoded adaptors spanning alpha/delta and beta/gamma chains. TCRdb used MiXCR to reprocess the reads, holding one entry per CDR3 protein. Here the sample spans some 48,000 distinct CDR3 sequences, approximately 18% being singletons. The chain carries TRBV7-2 and TRBJ1-1; D is unresolved. The TCR comes from a donor at least 40 years old with multiple myeloma. The sample taken for sequencing was a population of CD138-negative cells sorted from bone marrow. The CDR3 region has the DNA TGTGCCAGCAGTCCTCAGAGAAGGACTGAAGCTTTCTTT. This encodes CASSPQRRTEAFF.